This entry concerns a single TCR beta chain. Assay used: immunoSEQ multiplex PCR; TCRdb lists only in-frame clones, some missing. The sample lists some 150,000 clones, 70% to 90% seen once, with 7.9% in the top ten. CDR3 size: 15 residues. Looked up from germline, CDR1 is LNHDA and CDR2 is SQIVND (reference sequence). J lost 1 base, V lost 8 bases, and 7 bases had no gene match. This sample is drawn from a study of T cell responses to AZD1222 COVID-19 vaccine. The chain joins TRBV19 to TRBJ1-1; the match to TRBD1 covers 10 bases. The receptor was isolated from an adult who received the MenACWY meningococcal vaccine as a control. The starting material was peripheral blood, obtained 28 days after the second dose of the MenACWY control vaccine. CDR3 sequence reads: CASFRDRGWNTEAFF. Here the CDR3 DNA reads TGTGCCAGTTTCCGGGACAGGGGTTGGAACACTGAAGCTTTCTTT.